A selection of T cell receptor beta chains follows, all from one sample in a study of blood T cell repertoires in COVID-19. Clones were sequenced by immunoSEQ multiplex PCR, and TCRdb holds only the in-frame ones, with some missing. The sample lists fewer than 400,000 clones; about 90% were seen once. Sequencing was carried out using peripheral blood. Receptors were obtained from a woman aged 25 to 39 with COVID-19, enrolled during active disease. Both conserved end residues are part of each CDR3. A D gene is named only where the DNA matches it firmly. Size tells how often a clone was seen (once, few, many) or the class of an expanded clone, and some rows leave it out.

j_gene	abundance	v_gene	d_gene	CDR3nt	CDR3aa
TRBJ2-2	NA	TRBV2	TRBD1	TGTGCCAGCAGTGAGAGGACAGGGGTCGCCGGGGAGCTGTTTTTT	CASSERTGVAGELFF
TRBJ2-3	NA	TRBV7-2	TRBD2	TGTGCCAGCAGCTCAAAGACTAGCGGGAGATTGGTAACGCAGTATTTT	CASSSKTSGRLVTQYF
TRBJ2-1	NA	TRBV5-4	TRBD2	TGTGCCAGCAGCAAACAAGCGGGACTAGCGGGAGATGAGCAGTTCTTC	CASSKQAGLAGDEQFF
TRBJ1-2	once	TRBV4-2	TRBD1	TGTGCCAGCAGCCAAGATCAGGGGGACAAAAACTATGGCTACACCTTC	CASSQDQGDKNYGYTF
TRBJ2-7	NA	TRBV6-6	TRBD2	TGTGCCAGCAGTCGAGCAGGGACTAGCGGGAGGGCCTACGAGCAGTACTTC	CASSRAGTSGRAYEQYF
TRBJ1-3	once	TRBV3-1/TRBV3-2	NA	TGTGCCAGCAGCCCCCGACGGAGCTCTGGAAACACCATATATTTT	CASSPRRSSGNTIYF
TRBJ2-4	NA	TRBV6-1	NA	TGTGCCAGCAGTGAACCCGAGAACATTCAGTACTTC	CASSEPENIQYF
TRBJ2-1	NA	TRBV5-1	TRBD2	TGCGCCAGCAGCTTGGAACTAGCGGGAGGGCCTCGTGAGCAGTTCTTC	CASSLELAGGPREQFF
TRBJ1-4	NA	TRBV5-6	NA	TGTGCCAGTTCACGGATAGCTGAAAAACTGTTTTTT	CASSRIAEKLFF
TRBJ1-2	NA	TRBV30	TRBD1	TGTGCCTGGAGTTTGGGACAGGACTATGGCTACACCTTC	CAWSLGQDYGYTF
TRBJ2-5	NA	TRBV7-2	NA	TGTGCCAGCAGCCTCCAAGAGACCCAGTACTTC	CASSLQETQYF
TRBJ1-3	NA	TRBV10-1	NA	TGCGCCAGCAGGGGGGGGAACACCATATATTTT	CASRGGNTIYF
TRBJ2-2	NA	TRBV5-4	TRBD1	TGTGCCAGCAGCCAAGGACAGGGCCCGCGGACCGGGGAGCTGTTTTTT	CASSQGQGPRTGELFF
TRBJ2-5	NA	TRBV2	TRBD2	TGTGCCAGCAGGGTAGCGGGAGAGACCCAGTACTTC	CASRVAGETQYF
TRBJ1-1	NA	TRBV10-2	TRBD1	TGCGCCAGCAGTGAGTCGATGGACAGGGTCAAGAACACTGAAGCTTTCTTT	CASSESMDRVKNTEAFF
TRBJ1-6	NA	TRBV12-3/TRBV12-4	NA	TGTGCCAGCAGCCCCGCAGGGAATTCACCCCTCCACTTT	CASSPAGNSPLHF
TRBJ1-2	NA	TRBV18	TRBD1	TGTGCCAGCTCACCACGTACAGGGGGCGATAATGGCTACACCTTC	CASSPRTGGDNGYTF
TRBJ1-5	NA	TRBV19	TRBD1	TGTGCCAGTAGTATAGATACAGGGGCTCAGCCCCAGCATTTT	CASSIDTGAQPQHF
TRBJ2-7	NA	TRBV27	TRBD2	TGTGCCAGCAGTTTATCGACTAGCCCCAACTACGAGCAGTACTTC	CASSLSTSPNYEQYF